This T cell receptor beta chain appears in the sequencing data of a study of identical twins. This clonotype was counted many times. The antigen is unknown. TCRdb recomputed calls from the 5' RACE reads with MiXCR, one row per CDR3 protein. In the table there are about 200,000 distinct CDR3 sequences, about 7.5% of which are singletons. Per the germline V gene, CDR1 is MDHEN and CDR2 is SYDVKM. CDR3 size: 14 residues. Trimming took 5 bases from V and 6 from J, leaving 11 bases between them. Overall study results and limits: Modelling approaches yielded underestimates of out-of-frame TCR alpha sharing between monozygotic twins.

These data were also reused for a study on yellow fever vaccine responses in identical twins. That study adds: Twins reportedly showed a vaccine T cell response that seemed partly convergent and partly personalized.

The TCR comes from a woman aged 18-29 years in good health. The sequenced sample was memory (CD45RO+) T cells sorted from blood. The V call is TRBV28, the J call TRBJ2-6, with D unresolved. Here the CDR3 DNA reads TGTGCCAGCAGTCCCAATGTTGTGGCCAACGTCCTGACTTTC. This encodes CASSPNVVANVLTF.